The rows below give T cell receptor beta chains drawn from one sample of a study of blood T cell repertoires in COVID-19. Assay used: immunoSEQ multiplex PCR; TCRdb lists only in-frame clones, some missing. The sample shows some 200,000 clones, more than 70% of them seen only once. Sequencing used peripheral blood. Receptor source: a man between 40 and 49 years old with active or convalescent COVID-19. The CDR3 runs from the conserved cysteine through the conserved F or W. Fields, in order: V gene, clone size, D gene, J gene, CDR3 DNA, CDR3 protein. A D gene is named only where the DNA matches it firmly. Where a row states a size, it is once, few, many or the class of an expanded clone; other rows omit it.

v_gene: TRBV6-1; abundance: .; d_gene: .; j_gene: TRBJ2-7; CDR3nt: TGTGCCAGCAGATCGTCCCTGAGGCTGGGCGAGCAGTACTTC; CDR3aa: CASRSSLRLGEQYF
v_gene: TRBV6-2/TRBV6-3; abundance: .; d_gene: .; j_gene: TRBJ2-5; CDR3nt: TGTGCCAGCAGTTACGGGCTTGGCCAAGAGACCCAGTACTTC; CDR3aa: CASSYGLGQETQYF
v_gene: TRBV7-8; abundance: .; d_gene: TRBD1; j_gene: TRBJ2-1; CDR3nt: TGTGCCAGCAGCTCCATCAATACAGGGGGCGATGAGCAGTTCTTC; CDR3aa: CASSSINTGGDEQFF
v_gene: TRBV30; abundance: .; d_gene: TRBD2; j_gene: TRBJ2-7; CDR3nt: TGTGCCGTTATTTGGACTAGCGGGATATACGAGCAGTACTTC; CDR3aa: CAVIWTSGIYEQYF
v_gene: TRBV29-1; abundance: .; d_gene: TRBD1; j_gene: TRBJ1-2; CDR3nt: TGCAGCGTTGGGACAGGGGACGGCTACACCTTC; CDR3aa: CSVGTGDGYTF
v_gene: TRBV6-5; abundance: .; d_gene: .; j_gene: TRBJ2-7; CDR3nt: TGTGCCAGCAGTCCGGAGAGCTCCTACGAGCAGTACTTC; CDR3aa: CASSPESSYEQYF
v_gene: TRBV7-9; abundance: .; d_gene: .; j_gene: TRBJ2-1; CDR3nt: TGTGCCAGCAGCTTAGTCCAGGGTATCAATGAGCAGTTCTTC; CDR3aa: CASSLVQGINEQFF
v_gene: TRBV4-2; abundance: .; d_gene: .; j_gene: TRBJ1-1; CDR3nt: TGTGCCAGCAGCCCTTACGCAGGGAACACTGAAGCTTTCTTT; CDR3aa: CASSPYAGNTEAFF
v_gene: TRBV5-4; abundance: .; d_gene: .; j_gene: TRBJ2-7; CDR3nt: TGTGCCAGCAGTAGGCCAGGTTCCACCTACGAGCAGTACTTC; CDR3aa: CASSRPGSTYEQYF
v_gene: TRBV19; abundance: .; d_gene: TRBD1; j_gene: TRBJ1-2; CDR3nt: TGTGCCAGTAGTTCAAGGACAGGGATACTTTCGGGCTACACCTTC; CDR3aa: CASSSRTGILSGYTF
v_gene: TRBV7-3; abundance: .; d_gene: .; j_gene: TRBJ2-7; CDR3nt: TGTGCCAGCAGCTTAACCCCTCTCTACGAGCAGTACTTC; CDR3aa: CASSLTPLYEQYF
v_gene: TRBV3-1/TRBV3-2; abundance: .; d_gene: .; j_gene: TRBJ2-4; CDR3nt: TGTGCCAGCAGCCAAGTTGCGGGAAAAAACATTCAGTACTTC; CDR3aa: CASSQVAGKNIQYF
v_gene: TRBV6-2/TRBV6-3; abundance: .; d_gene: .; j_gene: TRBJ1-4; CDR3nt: TGTGCCAGCAGTTACCAGGACAGACTAAAACTGTTTTTT; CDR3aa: CASSYQDRLKLFF
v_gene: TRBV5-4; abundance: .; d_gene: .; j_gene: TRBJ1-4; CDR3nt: TGTGCCAGCAGCTTGGGCGGGGGTAATGAAAAACTGTTTTTT; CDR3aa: CASSLGGGNEKLFF
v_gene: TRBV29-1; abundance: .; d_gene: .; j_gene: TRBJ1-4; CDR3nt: TGCAGCGTGGCCCGAGGTCTTAATGAAAAACTGTTTTTT; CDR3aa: CSVARGLNEKLFF
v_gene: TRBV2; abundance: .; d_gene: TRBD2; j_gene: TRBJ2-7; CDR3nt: TGTGCCAGCAGGGGGACTAGCGCGGGCTACGAGCAGTACTTC; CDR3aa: CASRGTSAGYEQYF
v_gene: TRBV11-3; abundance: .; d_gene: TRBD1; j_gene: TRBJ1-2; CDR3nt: TGTGCCAGCAGCTCACCCGGGGACAGCTATGGCTACACCTTC; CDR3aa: CASSSPGDSYGYTF
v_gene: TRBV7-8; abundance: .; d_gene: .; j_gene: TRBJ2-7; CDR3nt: TGTGCCAGCACCGCACACCCGGACACATTCTACGAGCAGTACTTC; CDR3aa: CASTAHPDTFYEQYF
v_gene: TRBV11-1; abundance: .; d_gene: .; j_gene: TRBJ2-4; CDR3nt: TGTGCCAGCAGCTTAGACAAGGGGATAGCCAAAAACATTCAGTACTTC; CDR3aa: CASSLDKGIAKNIQYF
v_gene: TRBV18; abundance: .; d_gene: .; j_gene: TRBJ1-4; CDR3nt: TGTGCCAGCTCGACCTCCATGACAGCCTCTAATGAAAAACTGTTTTTT; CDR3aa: CASSTSMTASNEKLFF
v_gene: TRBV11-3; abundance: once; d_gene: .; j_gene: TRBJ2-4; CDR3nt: TGTGCCAGCAGCCGAATAAAAAGCGGAGTAGCCAAAAACATTCAGTACTTC; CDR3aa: CASSRIKSGVAKNIQYF
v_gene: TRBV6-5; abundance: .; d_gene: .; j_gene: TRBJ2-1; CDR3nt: TGTGCCAGCAGTTACAAAGGCGGCTCCTACAATGAGCAGTTCTTC; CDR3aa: CASSYKGGSYNEQFF
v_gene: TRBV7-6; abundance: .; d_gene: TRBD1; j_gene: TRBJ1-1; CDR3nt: TGTGCCAGCAGCAGGGGGACAGGGTTGGACACTGAAGCTTTCTTT; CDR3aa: CASSRGTGLDTEAFF
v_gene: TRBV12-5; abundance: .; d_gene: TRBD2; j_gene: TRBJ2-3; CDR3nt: TGTGCTAGTGGTACTGACCTAGCGGGGCGCACAGATACGCAGTATTTT; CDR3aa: CASGTDLAGRTDTQYF
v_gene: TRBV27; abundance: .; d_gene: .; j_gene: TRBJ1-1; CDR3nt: TGTGCCAGCAGCACAGAAACCAACACTGAAGCTTTCTTT; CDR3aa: CASSTETNTEAFF
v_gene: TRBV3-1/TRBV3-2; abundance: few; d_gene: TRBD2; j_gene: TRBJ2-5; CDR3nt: TGTGCCAGCAGCTCCGGGGGGTACCAAGAGACCCAGTACTTC; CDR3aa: CASSSGGYQETQYF
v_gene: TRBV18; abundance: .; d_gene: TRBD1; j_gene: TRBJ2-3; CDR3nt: TGTGCCAGCTCACCGTACCGGGACAGGGCGTCTAGCACAGATACGCAGTATTTT; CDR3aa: CASSPYRDRASSTDTQYF
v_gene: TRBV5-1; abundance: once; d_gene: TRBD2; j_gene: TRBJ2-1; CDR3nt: TGCGCCAGCAGCTTGTTCCCTAGCGGGAACTCCTACAATGAGCAGTTCTTC; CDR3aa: CASSLFPSGNSYNEQFF
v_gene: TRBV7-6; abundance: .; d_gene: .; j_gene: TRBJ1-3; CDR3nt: TGTGCCAGCAGCCCTACCCCAGGGCCAAGAAACACCATATATTTT; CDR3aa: CASSPTPGPRNTIYF
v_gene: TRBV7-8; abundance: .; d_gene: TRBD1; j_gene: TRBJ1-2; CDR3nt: TGTGCCAGCAGCACGACCGGGACAGGGTATCATGGCTACACCTTC; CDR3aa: CASSTTGTGYHGYTF
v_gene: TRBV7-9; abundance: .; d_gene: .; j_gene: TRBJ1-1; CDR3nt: TGTGCCAGCAGCTTAGTCGTGACCGGGTCAGCCCAAGAAGCTTTCTTT; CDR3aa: CASSLVVTGSAQEAFF
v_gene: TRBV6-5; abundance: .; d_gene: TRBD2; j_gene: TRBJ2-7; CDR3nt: TGTGCCAGCATCTTACGGGGGGGGCGAGACGAGCAGTACTTC; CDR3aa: CASILRGGRDEQYF
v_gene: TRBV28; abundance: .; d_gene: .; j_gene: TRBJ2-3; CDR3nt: TGTGCCAGCAGTCCCCGGCAGGGTTACGGCACAGATACGCAGTATTTT; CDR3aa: CASSPRQGYGTDTQYF
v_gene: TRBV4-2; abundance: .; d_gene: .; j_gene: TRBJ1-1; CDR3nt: TGTGCCAGCAGCCAAAAGGAGGGAAGAGAGAACACTGAAGCTTTCTTT; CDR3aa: CASSQKEGRENTEAFF
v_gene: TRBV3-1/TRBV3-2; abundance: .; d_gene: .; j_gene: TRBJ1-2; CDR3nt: TGTGCCAGCAGCCAAGTCCGGGGTAGCTATGGCTACACCTTC; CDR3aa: CASSQVRGSYGYTF
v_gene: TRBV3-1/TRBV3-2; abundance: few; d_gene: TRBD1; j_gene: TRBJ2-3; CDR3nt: TGTGCCAGCAGCCAAAGGACAGGGGGCACAGATACGCAGTATTTT; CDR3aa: CASSQRTGGTDTQYF
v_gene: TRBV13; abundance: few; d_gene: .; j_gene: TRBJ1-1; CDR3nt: TGTGCCAGCAGTTTCCAGGGGTTTCGGGACACTGAAGCTTTCTTT; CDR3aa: CASSFQGFRDTEAFF
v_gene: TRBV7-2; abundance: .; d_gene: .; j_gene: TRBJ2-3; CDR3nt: TGTGCCAGCAGCCCCAGCGGGAGCACAGATACGCAGTATTTT; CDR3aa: CASSPSGSTDTQYF
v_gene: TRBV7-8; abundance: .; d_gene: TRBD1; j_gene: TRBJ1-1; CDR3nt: TGTGCCAGCAGCTTCGGGACAGGGCGGACTGAAGCTTTCTTT; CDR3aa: CASSFGTGRTEAFF
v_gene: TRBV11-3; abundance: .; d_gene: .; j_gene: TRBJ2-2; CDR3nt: TGTGCCAGCAGCTCTGGGGGGAGAAACACCGGGGAGCTGTTTTTT; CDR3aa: CASSSGGRNTGELFF
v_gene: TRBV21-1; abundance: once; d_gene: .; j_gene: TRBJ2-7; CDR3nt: TGTGCCAGCAGCAATGGCAGGGGTGGGGGTCCCGATCATTTCTTC; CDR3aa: CASSNGRGGGPDHFF
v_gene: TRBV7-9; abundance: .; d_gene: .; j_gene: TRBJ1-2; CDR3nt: TGTGCCAGCAGAACGACAGGATCTAACTATGGCTACACCTTC; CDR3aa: CASRTTGSNYGYTF
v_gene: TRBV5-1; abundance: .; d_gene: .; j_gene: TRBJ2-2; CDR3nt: TGCGCCAGCAGACCGGACAGACCGAACACCGGGGAGCTGTTTTTT; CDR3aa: CASRPDRPNTGELFF
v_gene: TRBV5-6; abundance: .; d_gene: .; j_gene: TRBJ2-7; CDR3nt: TGTGCCAGCAGCTTGACCGGCCAGGGGGGCGAGCAGTACTTC; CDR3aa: CASSLTGQGGEQYF
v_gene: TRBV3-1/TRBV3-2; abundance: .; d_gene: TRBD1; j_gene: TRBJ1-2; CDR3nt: TGTGCCAGCAGCCAAGCCGGGACAGGCTATGGCTACACCTTC; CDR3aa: CASSQAGTGYGYTF
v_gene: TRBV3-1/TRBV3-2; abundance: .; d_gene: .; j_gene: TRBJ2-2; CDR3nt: TGTGCCAGCAGCCAAGATCAAGGGCGGGTGTTGCCCGGGGAGCTGTTTTTT; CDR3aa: CASSQDQGRVLPGELFF
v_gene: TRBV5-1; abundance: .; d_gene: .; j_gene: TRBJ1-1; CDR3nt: TGCGCTTCGTCCGAAGGGGGTTTAAGGACTGAAGCTTTCTTT; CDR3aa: CASSEGGLRTEAFF
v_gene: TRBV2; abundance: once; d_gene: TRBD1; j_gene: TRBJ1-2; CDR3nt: TGTGCCAGCAGCCTAACATCGGACAGGGGTGGCTACACCTTC; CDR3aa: CASSLTSDRGGYTF
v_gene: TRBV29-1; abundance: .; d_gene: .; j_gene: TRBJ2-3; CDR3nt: TGCAGCGCAGACAGTGATGGCACAGATACGCAGTATTTT; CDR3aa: CSADSDGTDTQYF